The TCR beta chain described here comes from a study of blood T cells in healthy people across ages. Turning to the study itself: There was about one barcoded beta molecule captured by template switching per two T cells. Study-wide results and limits: Age showed a roughly linear inverse relationship with TCR beta diversity per million T cells.

Next came a second PCR, run for 7 to 11 cycles, which used a sample-barcoded 5' primer along with a J-beta primer mix. Via MiXCR, TCRdb re-called the 5' RACE reads, giving one row per CDR3 protein. In the table there are around 1,700,000 distinct CDR3 sequences, roughly 28% of which are singletons. Looked up from germline, CDR1 is SGHRS and CDR2 is YFSETQ. Trimming took 1 base from V and 6 from J; bases not matched to a gene: 5. The CDR3 is 14 residues long. Collection of roughly 9.6 milliliters of peripheral blood was performed for each donor. Isolation per sample recovered at least 6 million PBMCs. As regards this clonotype: Its antigen remains unidentified.

J is TRBJ2-7 and V is TRBV5-1; TRBD1 agrees at 9 bases. The source material was blood. The origin of this receptor is a woman in her thirties in good health. CDR3 sequence reads: CASSLSRDRAEQYF. For the CDR3, the DNA is TGCGCCAGCAGCTTGTCCCGGGACAGGGCCGAGCAGTACTTC. Full variable domain (remainder filled in from reference TRBV5-1 and TRBJ2-7): KAGVTQTPRYLIKTRGQQVTLSCSPISGHRSVSWYQQTPGQGLQFLFEYFSETQRNKGNFPGRFSGRQFSNSRSEMNVSTLELGDSALYLCASSLSRDRAEQYFGPGTRLTVT.